This record covers a single T cell receptor beta chain. Its antigen remains unknown. These data originate in a study of post-analysis software for immune sequencing data. Turning to the study itself: The patients showed relapsing-remitting, secondary progressive and progressive-relapsing multiple sclerosis courses.

Trimming cost V 4 bases and J 2 bases; bases outside gene matches: 15. The CDR3 has 18 amino acids. Germline values: CDR1 SGHVS, CDR2 FNYEAQ. Libraries were made from TCR beta cDNA, and they carried unique molecular identifiers. The T cell input of roughly 0.95 to 10 million gave roughly 460,000 cDNA molecules. In TCRdb, the PCR reads were re-called with MiXCR into one record per CDR3 protein. The table has hundreds of thousands of distinct CDR3 sequences, 40% to 55% seen once. Findings of the study overall: There was significantly lower normalized Chao1 diversity in multiple sclerosis patients than in controls. Under the F measure, samples that were prepared in one batch clustered strongly together. Included in a set of roughly five TRBV segments more frequent in patients than controls were TRBV5-6, TRBV5-1 and TRBV20-1.

V usage is TRBV7-6 and J usage is TRBJ2-3; 7 bases align to TRBD1. This receptor was identified in a girl aged 10 to 17 with multiple sclerosis. The sequenced sample was blood. The CDR3 DNA is TGTGCCAGCAGCTCTATTCCGGCCGGGACAGTAGTCACAGATACGCAGTATTTT. This codes for CASSSIPAGTVVTDTQYF.